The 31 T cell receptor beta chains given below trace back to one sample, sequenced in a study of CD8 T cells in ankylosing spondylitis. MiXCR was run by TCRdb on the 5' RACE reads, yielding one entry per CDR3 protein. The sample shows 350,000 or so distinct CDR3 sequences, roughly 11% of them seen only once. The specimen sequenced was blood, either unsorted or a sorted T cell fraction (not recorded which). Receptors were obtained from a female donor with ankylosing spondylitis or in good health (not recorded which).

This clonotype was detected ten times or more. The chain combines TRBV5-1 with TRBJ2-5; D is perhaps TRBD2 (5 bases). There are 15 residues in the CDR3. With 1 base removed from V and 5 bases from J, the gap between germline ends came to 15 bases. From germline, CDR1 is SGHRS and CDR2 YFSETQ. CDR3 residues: CASSLYERTSETQYF. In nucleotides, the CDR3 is TGCGCCAGCAGCTTGTACGAGAGGACTTCCGAGACCCAGTACTTC.

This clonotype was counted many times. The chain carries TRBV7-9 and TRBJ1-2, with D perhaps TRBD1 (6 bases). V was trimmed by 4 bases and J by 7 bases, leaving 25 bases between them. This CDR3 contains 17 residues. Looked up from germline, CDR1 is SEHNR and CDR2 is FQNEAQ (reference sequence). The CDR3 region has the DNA TGTGCCAGCAGCTCGACCGACTTACAGGGAGGGCGCGGTGGCTACACCTTC. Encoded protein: CASSSTDLQGGRGGYTF.

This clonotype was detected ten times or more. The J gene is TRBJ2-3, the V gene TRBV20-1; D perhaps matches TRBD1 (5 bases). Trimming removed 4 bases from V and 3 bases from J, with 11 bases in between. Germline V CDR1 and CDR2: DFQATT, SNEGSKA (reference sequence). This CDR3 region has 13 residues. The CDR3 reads CSANLPGTDTQYF. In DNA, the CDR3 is TGCAGTGCTAATCTTCCAGGGACAGATACGCAGTATTTT.

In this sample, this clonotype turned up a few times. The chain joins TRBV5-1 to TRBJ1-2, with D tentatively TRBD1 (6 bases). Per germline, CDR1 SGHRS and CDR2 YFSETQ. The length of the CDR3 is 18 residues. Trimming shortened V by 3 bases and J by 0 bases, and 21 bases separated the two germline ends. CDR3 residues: CASSSVGHTPGANYGYTF. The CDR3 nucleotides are TGCGCCAGCAGCTCGGTGGGACATACTCCAGGTGCTAACTATGGCTACACCTTC.

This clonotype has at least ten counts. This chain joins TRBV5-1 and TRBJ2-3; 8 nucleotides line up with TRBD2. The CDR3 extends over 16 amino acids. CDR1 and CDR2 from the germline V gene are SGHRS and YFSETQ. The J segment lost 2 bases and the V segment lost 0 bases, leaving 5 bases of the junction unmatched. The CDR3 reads CASSLGNSGTTDTQYF. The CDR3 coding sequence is TGCGCCAGCAGCTTGGGTAATAGCGGGACCACAGATACGCAGTATTTT.

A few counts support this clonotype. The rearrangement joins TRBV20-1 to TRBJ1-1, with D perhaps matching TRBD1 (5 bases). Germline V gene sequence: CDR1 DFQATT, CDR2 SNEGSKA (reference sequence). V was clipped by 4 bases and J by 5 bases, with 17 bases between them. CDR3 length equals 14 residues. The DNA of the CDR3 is TGCAGTGCTACGGCGAGGGAGGGGTGGACTGAAGCTTTCTTT. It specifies CSATAREGWTEAFF.

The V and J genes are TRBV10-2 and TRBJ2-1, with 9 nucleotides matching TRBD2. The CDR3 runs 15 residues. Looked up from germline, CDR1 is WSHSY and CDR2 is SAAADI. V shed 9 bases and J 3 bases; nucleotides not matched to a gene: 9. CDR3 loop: CARDLGGRVYNEQFF. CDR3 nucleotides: TGCGCCAGGGATCTTGGCGGGAGGGTCTACAATGAGCAGTTCTTC.

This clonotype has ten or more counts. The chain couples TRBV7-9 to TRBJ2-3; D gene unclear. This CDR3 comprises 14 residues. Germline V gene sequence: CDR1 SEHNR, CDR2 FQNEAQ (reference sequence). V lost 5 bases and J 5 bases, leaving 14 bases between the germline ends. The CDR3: CASSRGGKVDTQYF. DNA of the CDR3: TGTGCCAGCAGCCGCGGTGGGAAGGTAGATACGCAGTATTTT.

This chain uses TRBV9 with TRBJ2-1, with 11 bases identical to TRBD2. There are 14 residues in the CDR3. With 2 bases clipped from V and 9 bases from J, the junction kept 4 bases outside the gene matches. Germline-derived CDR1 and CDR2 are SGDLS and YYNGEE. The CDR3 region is CASSVSGGAGEQFF. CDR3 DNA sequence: TGTGCCAGCAGCGTTAGCGGGGGGGCGGGTGAGCAGTTCTTC.

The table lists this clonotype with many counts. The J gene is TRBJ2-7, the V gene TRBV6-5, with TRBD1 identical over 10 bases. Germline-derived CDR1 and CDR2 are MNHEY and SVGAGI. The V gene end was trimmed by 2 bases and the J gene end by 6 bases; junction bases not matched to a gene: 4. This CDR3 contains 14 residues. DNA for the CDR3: TGTGCCAGCAGTTACGGGACAGGGGTTGGCGAGCAGTACTTC. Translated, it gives CASSYGTGVGEQYF.

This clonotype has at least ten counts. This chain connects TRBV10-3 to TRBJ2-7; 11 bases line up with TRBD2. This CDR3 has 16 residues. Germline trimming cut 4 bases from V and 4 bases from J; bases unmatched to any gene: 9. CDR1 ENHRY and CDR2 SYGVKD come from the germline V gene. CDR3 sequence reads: CAISGYSGRGTYEQYF. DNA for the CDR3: TGTGCCATCAGTGGATATAGCGGGAGGGGGACGTACGAGCAGTACTTC.

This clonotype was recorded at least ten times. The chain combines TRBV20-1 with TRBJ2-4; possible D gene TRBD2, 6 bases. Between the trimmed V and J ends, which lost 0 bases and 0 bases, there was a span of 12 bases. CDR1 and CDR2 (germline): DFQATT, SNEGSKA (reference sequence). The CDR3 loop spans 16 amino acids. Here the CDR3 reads CSAREEEGLAKNIQYF. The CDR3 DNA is TGCAGTGCTAGAGAGGAGGAGGGGCTAGCCAAAAACATTCAGTACTTC.

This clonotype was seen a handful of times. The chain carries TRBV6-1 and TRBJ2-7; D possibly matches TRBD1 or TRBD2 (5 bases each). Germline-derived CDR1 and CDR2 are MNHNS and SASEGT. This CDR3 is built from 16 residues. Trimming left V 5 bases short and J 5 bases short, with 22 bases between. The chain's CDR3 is CASSPKPTSGQDEQYF. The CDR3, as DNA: TGTGCCAGCAGTCCTAAGCCAACCTCGGGGCAGGACGAGCAGTACTTC.

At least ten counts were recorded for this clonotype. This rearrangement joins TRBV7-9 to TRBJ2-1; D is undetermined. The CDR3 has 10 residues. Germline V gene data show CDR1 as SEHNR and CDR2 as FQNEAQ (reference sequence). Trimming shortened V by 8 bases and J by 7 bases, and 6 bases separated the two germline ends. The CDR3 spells CASVGNEQFF. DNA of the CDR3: TGTGCCAGCGTCGGTAATGAGCAGTTCTTC.

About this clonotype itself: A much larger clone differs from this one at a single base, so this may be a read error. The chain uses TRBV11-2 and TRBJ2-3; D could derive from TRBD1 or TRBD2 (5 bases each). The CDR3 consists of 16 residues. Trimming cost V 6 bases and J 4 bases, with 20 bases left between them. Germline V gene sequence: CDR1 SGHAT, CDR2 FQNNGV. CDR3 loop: CASRRPGRLKSDTQYF. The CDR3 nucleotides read TGTGCCAGCAGACGACCGGGACGGTTGAAGTCAGATACGCAGTATTTT.

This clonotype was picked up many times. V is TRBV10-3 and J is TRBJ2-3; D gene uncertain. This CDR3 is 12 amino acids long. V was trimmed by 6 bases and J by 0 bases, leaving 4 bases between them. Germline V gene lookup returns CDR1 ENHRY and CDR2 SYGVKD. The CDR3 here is CAIRTSTDTQYF. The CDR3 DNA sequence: TGTGCCATCAGGACTAGCACAGATACGCAGTATTTT.

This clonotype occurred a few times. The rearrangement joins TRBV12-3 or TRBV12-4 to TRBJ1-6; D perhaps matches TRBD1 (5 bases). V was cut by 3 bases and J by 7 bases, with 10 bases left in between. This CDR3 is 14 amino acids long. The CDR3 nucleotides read TGTGCCAGCAGTTTGGGGCGGGGAAATTCACCCCTCCACTTT. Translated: CASSLGRGNSPLHF.

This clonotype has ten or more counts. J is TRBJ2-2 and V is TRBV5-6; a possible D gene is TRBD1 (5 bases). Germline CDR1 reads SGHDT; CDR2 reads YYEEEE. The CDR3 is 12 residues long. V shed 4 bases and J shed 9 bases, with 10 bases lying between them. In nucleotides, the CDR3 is TGTGCCAGCAGCCTACAGGCACGGGAGCTGTTTTTT. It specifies CASSLQARELFF.

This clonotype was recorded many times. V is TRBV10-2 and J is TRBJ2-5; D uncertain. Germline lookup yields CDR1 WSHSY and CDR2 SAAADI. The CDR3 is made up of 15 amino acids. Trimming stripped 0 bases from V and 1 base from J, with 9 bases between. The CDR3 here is CASSESIDIQETQYF. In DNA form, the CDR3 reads TGCGCCAGCAGTGAGTCGATTGACATCCAAGAGACCCAGTACTTC.

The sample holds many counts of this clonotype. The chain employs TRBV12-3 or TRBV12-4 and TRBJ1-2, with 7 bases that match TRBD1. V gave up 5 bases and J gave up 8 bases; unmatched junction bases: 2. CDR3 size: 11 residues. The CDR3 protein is CASSRGQGYTF. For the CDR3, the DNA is TGTGCCAGCAGTAGGGGGCAGGGCTACACCTTC.

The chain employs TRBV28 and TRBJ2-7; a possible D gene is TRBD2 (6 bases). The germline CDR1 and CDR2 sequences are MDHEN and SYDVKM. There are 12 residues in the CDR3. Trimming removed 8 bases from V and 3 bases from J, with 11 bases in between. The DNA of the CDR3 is TGTGCCAGCTTGGGGGGACGCTACGAGCAGTACTTC. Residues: CASLGGRYEQYF.

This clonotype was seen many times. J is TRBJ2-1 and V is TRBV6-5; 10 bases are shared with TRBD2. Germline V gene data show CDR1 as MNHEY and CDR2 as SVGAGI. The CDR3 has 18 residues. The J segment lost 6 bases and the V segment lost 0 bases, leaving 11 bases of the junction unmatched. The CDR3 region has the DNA TGTGCCAGCAGTTACTCGGATGTCCTAGCGGGAGCTAGCAATGAGCAGTTCTTC. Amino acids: CASSYSDVLAGASNEQFF.

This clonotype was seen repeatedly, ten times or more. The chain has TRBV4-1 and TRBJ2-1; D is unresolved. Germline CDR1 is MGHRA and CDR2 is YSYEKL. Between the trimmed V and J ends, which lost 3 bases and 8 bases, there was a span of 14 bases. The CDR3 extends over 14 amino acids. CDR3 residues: CASSHPHRMDEQFF. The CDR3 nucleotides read TGCGCCAGCAGCCACCCACACCGGATGGATGAGCAGTTCTTC.

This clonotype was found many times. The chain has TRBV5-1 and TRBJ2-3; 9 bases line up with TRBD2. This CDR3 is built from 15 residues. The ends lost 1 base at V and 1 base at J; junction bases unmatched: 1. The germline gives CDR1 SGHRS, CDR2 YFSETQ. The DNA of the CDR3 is TGCGCCAGCAGCTTGTGGACTAGCGGCACAGATACGCAGTATTTT. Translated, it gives CASSLWTSGTDTQYF.

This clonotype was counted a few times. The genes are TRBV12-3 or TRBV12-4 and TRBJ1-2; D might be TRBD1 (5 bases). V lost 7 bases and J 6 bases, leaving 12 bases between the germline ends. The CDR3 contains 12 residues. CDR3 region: CASKTGLHGYTF. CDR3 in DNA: TGTGCCAGCAAGACGGGACTCCATGGCTACACCTTC.

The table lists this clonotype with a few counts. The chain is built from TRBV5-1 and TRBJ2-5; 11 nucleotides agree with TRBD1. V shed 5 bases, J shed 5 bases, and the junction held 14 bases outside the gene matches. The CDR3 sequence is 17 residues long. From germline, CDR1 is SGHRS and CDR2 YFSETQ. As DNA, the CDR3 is TGCGCCAGCAGTTTCCCGTCCGGACAGGGGGCCGGCGAGACCCAGTACTTC. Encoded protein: CASSFPSGQGAGETQYF.

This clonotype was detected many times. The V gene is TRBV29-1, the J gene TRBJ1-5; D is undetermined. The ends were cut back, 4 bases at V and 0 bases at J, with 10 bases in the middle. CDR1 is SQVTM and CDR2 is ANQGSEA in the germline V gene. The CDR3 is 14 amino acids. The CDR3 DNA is TGCAGCGTTGGGACCGATTATAGCAATCAGCCCCAGCATTTT. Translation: CSVGTDYSNQPQHF.

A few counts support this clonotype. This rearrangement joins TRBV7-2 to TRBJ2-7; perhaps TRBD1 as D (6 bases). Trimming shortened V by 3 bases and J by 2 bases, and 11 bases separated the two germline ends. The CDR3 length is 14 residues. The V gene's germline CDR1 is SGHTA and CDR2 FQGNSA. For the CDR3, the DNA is TGTGCCAGCAGCTTCAACAGGGCGGCCTACGAGCAGTACTTC. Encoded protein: CASSFNRAAYEQYF.

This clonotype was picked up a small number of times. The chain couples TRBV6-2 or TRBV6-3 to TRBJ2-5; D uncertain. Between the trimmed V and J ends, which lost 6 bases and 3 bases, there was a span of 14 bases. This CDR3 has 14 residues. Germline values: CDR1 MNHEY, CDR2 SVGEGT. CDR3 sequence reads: CASSYVDREETQYF. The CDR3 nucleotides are TGTGCCAGCAGCTACGTGGACCGCGAAGAGACCCAGTACTTC.

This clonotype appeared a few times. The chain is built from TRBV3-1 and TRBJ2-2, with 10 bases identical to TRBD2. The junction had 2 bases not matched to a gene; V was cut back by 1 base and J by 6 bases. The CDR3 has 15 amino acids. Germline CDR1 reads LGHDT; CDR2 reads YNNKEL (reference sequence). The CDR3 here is CASSQASGGAGELFF. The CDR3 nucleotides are TGTGCCAGCAGCCAAGCTAGCGGGGGAGCCGGGGAGCTGTTTTTT. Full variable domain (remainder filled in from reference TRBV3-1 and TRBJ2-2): DTAVSQTPKYLVTQMGNDKSIKCEQNLGHDTMYWYKQDSKKFLKIMFSYNNKELIINETVPNRFSPKSPDKAHLNLHINSLELGDSAVYFCASSQASGGAGELFFGEGSRLTVL.

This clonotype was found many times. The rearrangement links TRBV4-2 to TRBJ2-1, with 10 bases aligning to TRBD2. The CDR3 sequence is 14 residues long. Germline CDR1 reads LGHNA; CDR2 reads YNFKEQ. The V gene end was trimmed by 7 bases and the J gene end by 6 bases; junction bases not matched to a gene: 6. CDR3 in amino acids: CASTLAGEPNEQFF. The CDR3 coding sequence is TGTGCCAGCACTCTAGCGGGAGAGCCCAATGAGCAGTTCTTC.